Listed below are T cell receptor beta chains from one sample, sequenced in a study of blood T cell repertoires in COVID-19. Using immunoSEQ multiplex PCR, the repertoire was profiled, and TCRdb retains in-frame clones only, with some absent. The sample shows 150,000 to 200,000 clones, around 84% of them seen only once. Input material: PBMCs or T cells enriched from blood (not recorded which). The receptor source for this set is a woman younger than 45 who had been exposed to COVID-19. CDR3s leave out the opening cysteine and the closing phenylalanine or tryptophan. Each record gives: CDR3 protein, J gene, D gene, V gene. A D gene is named only where the DNA matches it firmly.

ASSVGGAYYGYT | TRBJ1-2 | . | TRBV9
ASNPSGGSTDTQY | TRBJ2-3 | TRBD2 | TRBV5-4
ATSLAGSYNEQF | TRBJ2-1 | TRBD2 | TRBV4-1
ATAGLAQDTQY | TRBJ2-3 | . | TRBV2
ASSLQQGSYEQY | TRBJ2-7 | . | TRBV7-2
ASSMASGGLTGANVLT | TRBJ2-6 | TRBD2 | TRBV11-2
ASSPPSGNMNTEAF | TRBJ1-1 | . | TRBV18
ASSFPGQGVLFYEQY | TRBJ2-7 | TRBD1 | TRBV7-2
ASSYLTGRETQY | TRBJ2-5 | . | TRBV5-6
ASSLEGVNRGLTGELF | TRBJ2-2 | TRBD1 | TRBV5-6
ASSREPTGGFTGELF | TRBJ2-2 | TRBD1 | TRBV11-2
ASTTRRQGSAGELF | TRBJ2-2 | TRBD1 | TRBV11-2
ASSTGTGGYNSPLH | TRBJ1-6 | TRBD1 | TRBV13
ASNRGTVEQF | TRBJ2-1 | TRBD1 | TRBV6-5
SVDRGQNTEAF | TRBJ1-1 | . | TRBV29-1
ASSEAYGNSIYNEQF | TRBJ2-1 | . | TRBV2
ASRGAGSYEQY | TRBJ2-7 | TRBD2 | TRBV6-5
ASSQTSGAPSYEQY | TRBJ2-7 | TRBD2 | TRBV7-9
ASEPTGSRGYT | TRBJ1-2 | . | TRBV7-2
ASRPRQINQPQH | TRBJ1-5 | . | TRBV2
ASSTLRDPRQPQH | TRBJ1-5 | . | TRBV19
AWTRDYGYT | TRBJ1-2 | . | TRBV30
ASSVGGRNEQF | TRBJ2-1 | . | TRBV11-3
SASPAAGPYNEQF | TRBJ2-1 | . | TRBV20-1
ASSVARNTEAF | TRBJ1-1 | . | TRBV9
ASSVDPNRDEQY | TRBJ2-7 | . | TRBV9
ASRQEGITTNEKLF | TRBJ1-4 | . | TRBV5-1
ASSSSVGLEAF | TRBJ1-1 | . | TRBV7-2